The 21 T cell receptor beta chains given below trace back to one sample, sequenced in a study of glioma-infiltrating T cells (TCRdb year 2016). TCRdb lists the instrument as Illumina MiSeq. TCR alpha and beta CDR3 regions were amplified with the iRepertoire nested amplicon-rescue multiplex PCR (arm-PCR) platform from RNA. Using fastp at Q25 and MiXCR, TCRdb reprocessed the public reads and kept productive beta chains. Every CDR3 protein is listed once, alongside the most common genes and DNA of its rows. This sample lists under 200,000 distinct CDR3 sequences; about 46% were detected once. The ten biggest clones cover around 5% of the sample. The source material was glioma tissue, nonneoplastic brain tissue, or PBMCs (not recorded which). These receptors all come from a human donor with low-grade glioma or glioblastoma, undergoing nonglioma brain surgery, or in good health (not recorded which).

This clonotype was observed many times. The V and J genes are TRBV6-1 and TRBJ1-1, with D perhaps matching TRBD1 (5 bases). Germline V gene data show CDR1 as MNHNS and CDR2 as SASEGT. The CDR3 length is 14 residues. V lost 10 bases and J 0 bases, leaving 15 bases between the germline ends. Here the CDR3 DNA reads TGTGCCATCTCTCCGGGACGGGTGAACACTGAAGCTTTCTTT. Translating gives CAISPGRVNTEAFF.

About this clonotype itself: This sequence may be a read error, since a much larger clone differs from it by one base. The chain employs TRBV18 and TRBJ2-1; D is unclear. The CDR3 runs 13 residues. Germline V gene data show CDR1 as KGHSH and CDR2 as LQKENI. The CDR3 bases are TGTGCCATCTCAGAGGTCCCCTACAATGAGCAGTTCTTC. It translates to CAISEVPYNEQFF.

This clonotype was seen many times. The chain uses TRBV20-1 and TRBJ1-5; D remains ambiguous. Trimming pared 4 bases from V and 0 bases from J, leaving 13 bases between. The V gene's germline CDR1 is DFQATT and CDR2 SNEGSKA (reference sequence). The CDR3 consists of 15 residues. For the CDR3, the DNA is TGCAGTGCTAACAAGGCGGACGCTAGCAATCAGCCCCAGCATTTT. Translated, it gives CSANKADASNQPQHF.

This clonotype was counted a single time. A much more abundant neighbour one base away suggests this may be a read error. The chain carries TRBV29-1 and TRBJ1-1; no clear D gene. This CDR3 is 12 amino acids long. Trimming removed 4 bases at V and 7 bases at J, with 13 bases between. Germline-derived CDR1 and CDR2 are SQVTM and ANQGSEA. The CDR3, as DNA: TGCAGCGTTGGGGGTTTGGGCAATGAAGCTTTCTTT. It yields the protein CSVGGLGNEAFF.

A word on this clonotype: A much larger clone differs by one base, so this may be a read error. The gene calls are TRBV2 and TRBJ2-3; D possibly corresponds to TRBD2 (5 bases). The CDR3 contains 15 residues. The V gene's germline CDR1 is SNHLY and CDR2 FYNNEI. The DNA of the CDR3 is TGTGCCAGCAGTATCCGCGGACTCGGCACAGATGCGCAGTATTTT. It yields the protein CASSIRGLGTDAQYF.

Of note for this clonotype: At one boundary the junction diverges from the germline segment, which might be a read error. This rearrangement joins TRBV14 to TRBJ2-7, with a weak D call TRBD2 (5 bases). The CDR3 sequence is 14 residues long. The germline CDR1 and CDR2 sequences are SGHDN and FVKESK. CDR3 loop: CAGSHSYEGQEQYF. The CDR3 region has the DNA TGTGCCGGCAGCCACTCTTACGAGGGTCAAGAGCAGTACTTC.

Comment on this clonotype: A read error is possible here, since a much larger clone lies one base away. CDR3 in amino acids: CSATRGLAGGHISYEKYF. The CDR3 nucleotides are TGCAGTGCTACTCGGGGACTAGCGGGAGGCCACATCTCCTACGAGAAGTACTTC. The chain employs TRBV20-1 and TRBJ2-7; 15 nucleotides line up with TRBD2. Germline loops: CDR1 DFQATT, CDR2 SNEGSKA (reference sequence). CDR3 length: 18 amino acids.

The chain combines TRBV29-1 with TRBJ2-1; 10 bases map to TRBD2. Germline V gives CDR1 SQVTM, CDR2 ANQGSEA. The CDR3 length is 13 residues. The V segment lost 3 bases and the J segment 6 bases; nucleotides outside the gene matches: 2. CDR3 sequence (DNA): TGCAGCGTTGAGACTAGCGGGCCCAATGAGCAGTTCTTC. Its translation: CSVETSGPNEQFF.

This clonotype appeared once. This may be a read error, as it is one base from a much larger clone. V and J are TRBV28 and TRBJ1-2; D is perhaps TRBD1 (5 bases). Trimming left V 7 bases short and J 4 bases short, with 16 bases between. This CDR3 spans 14 amino acids. In germline, CDR1 is MDHEN, CDR2 SYDVKM. The CDR3: CASTPGHAIYGYTF. DNA for the CDR3: TGTGCCAGCACCCCCGGACATGCGATCTATGGCTACACCTTC.

This clonotype was seen many times. This chain links TRBV20-1 with TRBJ2-5; 10 nucleotides align to TRBD2. CDR1 and CDR2 (germline): DFQATT, SNEGSKA (reference sequence). V shed 2 bases, J shed 3 bases, and the junction held 3 bases outside the gene matches. The CDR3 runs 14 residues. CDR3: CSARYLAGEETQYF. In nucleotides, the CDR3 is TGCAGTGCTAGATATCTAGCGGGAGAAGAGACCCAGTACTTC.

Worth noting for this clonotype: An end of the junction differs from the germline gene, which may be a read error. The rearrangement links TRBV6-1 to TRBJ2-1; D unclear. The germline CDR1 and CDR2 sequences are MNHNS and SASEGT. This CDR3 comprises 15 residues. In DNA, the CDR3 is TGTGCCAGCAGTGAAGCGGGTAGTTCCCGAAATGAGAAGTTCTTC. Encoded protein: CASSEAGSSRNEKFF.

In the case of this clonotype: A clone one base away is much larger, so this may be a read error. This chain joins TRBV20-1 and TRBJ2-1; no clear D. The germline gives CDR1 DFQATT, CDR2 SNEGSKA (reference sequence). Trimming removed 4 bases from V and 10 bases from J, with 14 bases in between. This CDR3 contains 12 residues. The CDR3 region has the DNA TGCAGTGCTATAGCTAGGTATCGCGAGCAGTTCTTC. Residues: CSAIARYREQFF.

A word on this clonotype: It may be a read error: a sequence one base away is much more abundant. Written as DNA, the CDR3 is TGCAGTGCTAAGGGGGGGCACTCTGGCTACAATGAGCAGTTCTTC. Its translation: CSAKGGHSGYNEQFF. The chain combines TRBV20-1 with TRBJ2-1; a weak D match, TRBD2 (7 bases). The CDR3 spans 15 residues. Per the germline V gene, CDR1 is DFQATT and CDR2 is SNEGSKA (reference sequence). Trimming stripped 4 bases from V and 3 bases from J, with 16 bases between.

This clonotype was seen at least ten times. The V gene is TRBV20-1, the J gene TRBJ2-3; 8 bases map to TRBD1. The germline CDR1 and CDR2 sequences are DFQATT and SNEGSKA (reference sequence). The CDR3 has 14 residues. Trimming removed 6 bases from V and 0 bases from J; junction bases left unmatched: 5. CDR3 loop: CSATTGVSTDTQYF. DNA for the CDR3: TGCAGTGCCACGACAGGGGTCAGCACAGATACGCAGTATTTT.

This clonotype was seen a handful of times. The chain couples TRBV5-4 to TRBJ2-3; possibly TRBD2 for D (6 bases). V lost 0 bases and J lost 6, with 11 bases in between. Germline lookup yields CDR1 SGHNT and CDR2 YYREEE (reference sequence). This CDR3 is 14 amino acids long. The CDR3 protein is CASSLDGGIDTQYF. CDR3 nucleotides: TGTGCCAGCAGCTTGGACGGCGGGATTGATACGCAGTATTTT.

This sequence joins TRBV7-6 and TRBJ2-2; no clear D. With 3 bases removed from V and 5 bases from J, the gap between germline ends came to 13 bases. In germline, CDR1 is SGHVS, CDR2 FNYEAQ. This CDR3 contains 15 residues. CDR3 region: CASSLGPSRTGELFF. The CDR3 region has the DNA TGTGCCAGCAGCTTGGGTCCTAGTAGGACCGGGGAGCTGTTTTTT.

This chain connects TRBV3-1 to TRBJ2-1, with TRBD2 matching 15 bases. The CDR3 has 17 residues. The junction had 4 bases not matched to a gene; V was cut back by 1 base and J by 6 bases. CDR1 is LGHDT, CDR2 YNNKEL, per germline (reference sequence). CDR3: CASSQGTSGRASNEQFF. The DNA for the CDR3 is TGTGCCAGCAGCCAAGGGACTAGCGGGAGGGCATCCAATGAGCAGTTCTTC.

This clonotype showed up many times. This sequence joins TRBV7-9 and TRBJ2-3; TRBD1 agrees at 7 bases. This CDR3 spans 15 amino acids. Germline V gene sequence: CDR1 SEHNR, CDR2 FQNEAQ (reference sequence). The V segment lost 5 bases and the J segment 2 bases; nucleotides outside the gene matches: 7. In DNA, the CDR3 is TGTGCCAGCAGCGGCATACAGGGGTTCACAGATACGCAGTATTTT. Residues: CASSGIQGFTDTQYF. Together with reference TRBV7-9 and TRBJ2-3, the CDR3 gives the full variable domain: DTGVSQNPRHKITKRGQNVTFRCDPISEHNRLYWYRQTLGQGPEFLTYFQNEAQLEKSRLLSDRFSAERPKGSFSTLEIQRTEQGDSAMYLCASSGIQGFTDTQYFGPGTRLTVL.

This clonotype was counted ten times or more. The V call is TRBV7-2, the J call TRBJ2-7; D gene uncertain. Germline V gene lookup returns CDR1 SGHTA and CDR2 FQGNSA. Trimming shortened V by 0 bases and J by 7 bases, and 16 bases separated the two germline ends. The CDR3 loop spans 15 amino acids. CDR3 loop: CASSLAPWTVKEQYF. The CDR3 region has the DNA TGTGCCAGCAGCTTAGCGCCGTGGACCGTTAAGGAGCAGTACTTC.

This clonotype was seen repeatedly, ten times or more. CDR3 protein: CASSVQGITDTQYF. The CDR3 region has the DNA TGTGCCAGCAGTGTACAGGGTATCACAGATACGCAGTATTTT. The chain joins TRBV27 to TRBJ2-3; TRBD1 might be the D (6 bases). Trimming took off 5 bases at V and 2 bases at J, with 11 bases between the two ends. Germline V lookup: CDR1 MNHEY, CDR2 SMNVEV (reference sequence). This CDR3 comprises 14 residues.

Worth noting for this clonotype: One junction end does not reproduce the germline sequence, and a read error may be involved. The rearrangement uses TRBV19 and TRBJ2-1, with 8 bases fitting TRBD2. The CDR3 length is 14 residues. Germline V gene sequence: CDR1 LNHDA, CDR2 SQIVND (reference sequence). The CDR3 DNA is TGTGACAGTAGTATAATTAGCGGGAATGGTGAGCAGTTCTTC. Its translation is CDSSIISGNGEQFF.